Each of the 5 T cell receptor beta chains below was sequenced from the same sample in a study of T-cell memory formation after mild COVID-19. Using its own MiXCR run on the 5' RACE reads, TCRdb lists one record per CDR3 protein. Of roughly 620,000 distinct CDR3 sequences listed, roughly 18% are singletons. The sequenced sample was PBMCs or a T cell subset sorted from them (not recorded which). The receptors were sampled from an adult woman who had mild COVID-19 (a few samples of this study predate the infection). Cell type and time point are not known.

This clonotype was detected a few times. This chain joins TRBV27 and TRBJ2-1, with D possibly matching TRBD2 (6 bases). V was pared by 4 bases and J by 9 bases, with 19 bases between. CDR3 size: 15 residues. Per germline, CDR1 MNHEY and CDR2 SMNVEV (reference sequence). CDR3 protein: CASSSSPTGDGEQFF. The CDR3 coding sequence is TGTGCCAGCAGTTCTTCCCCCACGGGGGACGGTGAGCAGTTCTTC.

V is TRBV3-1 and J is TRBJ2-7, with TRBD2 identical over 9 bases. The trim removed 4 bases at V and 0 bases at J, leaving 7 bases unmatched. Germline CDR1 reads LGHDT; CDR2 reads YNNKEL (reference sequence). The CDR3 loop spans 16 amino acids. This chain's CDR3 is CASSPWGSGSSYEQYF. CDR3 DNA sequence: TGTGCCAGCAGCCCTTGGGGTAGCGGGAGCTCCTACGAGCAGTACTTC.

Comment on this clonotype: The conserved final phenylalanine or tryptophan is absent from the CDR3, which likely points to a read error. The J gene is TRBJ2-1, the V gene TRBV6-2 or TRBV6-3; 7 bases are a match to TRBD2. The CDR3 length is 17 residues. Germline-derived CDR1 and CDR2 are MNHEY and SVGEGT. With V trimmed by 2 bases and J by 9 bases, 16 bases remained unmatched. CDR3 region: CASSYPVRLAANSEQFL. The CDR3 region has the DNA TGTGCCAGCAGTTACCCCGTGAGGCTAGCGGCAAACAGTGAGCAGTTCTTA.

The V gene is TRBV18, the J gene TRBJ2-5; tentatively, D is TRBD1 or TRBD2 (6 bases each). Germline CDR1 reads KGHSH; CDR2 reads LQKENI. This CDR3 contains 15 residues. V lost 1 base, J lost 1 base, and 10 bases lay in between. Written as DNA, the CDR3 is TGTGCCAGCTCACCACTATCGGGGGCCCAAGAGACCCAGTACTTC. It is translated as CASSPLSGAQETQYF.

This sequence joins TRBV5-1 and TRBJ1-1; D is perhaps TRBD1 (5 bases). V shed 4 bases and J shed 7 bases, with 20 bases lying between them. Germline V gene sequence: CDR1 SGHRS, CDR2 YFSETQ. CDR3 size: 15 residues. The CDR3 protein is CASSLDRTLRNEAFF. The CDR3, as DNA: TGCGCCAGCAGCCTCGACAGAACTCTGAGGAATGAAGCTTTCTTT.